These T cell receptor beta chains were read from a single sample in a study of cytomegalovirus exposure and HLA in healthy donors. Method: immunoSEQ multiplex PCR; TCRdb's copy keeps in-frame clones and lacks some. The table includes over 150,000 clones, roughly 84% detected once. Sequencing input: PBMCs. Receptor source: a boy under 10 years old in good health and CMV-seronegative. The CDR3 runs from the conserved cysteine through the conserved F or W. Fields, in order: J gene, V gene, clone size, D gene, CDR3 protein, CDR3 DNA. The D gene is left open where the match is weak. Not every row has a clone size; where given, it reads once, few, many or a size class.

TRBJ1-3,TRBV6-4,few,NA,CASTPGTTSGNTIYF,TGTGCCAGCACCCCAGGCACCACCTCTGGAAACACCATATATTTT
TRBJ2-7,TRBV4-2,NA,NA,CASSQDSRSGAYEQYF,TGTGCCAGCAGCCAAGATAGTCGGAGTGGGGCCTACGAGCAGTACTTC
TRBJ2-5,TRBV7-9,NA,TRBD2,CVSSLAVAGRETQYF,TGTGTCAGCAGCTTAGCGGTAGCGGGGAGGGAGACCCAGTACTTC
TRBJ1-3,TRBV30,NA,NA,CAWSSGVSGNTIYF,TGTGCCTGGAGTTCGGGGGTTTCTGGAAACACCATATATTTT
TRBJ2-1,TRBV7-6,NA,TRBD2,CASSLGLAGGNEQFF,TGTGCCAGCAGCTTAGGGCTAGCGGGAGGCAATGAGCAGTTCTTC
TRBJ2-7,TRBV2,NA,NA,CASSDPGGAYEQYF,TGTGCCAGCAGTGACCCCGGCGGGGCCTACGAGCAGTACTTC
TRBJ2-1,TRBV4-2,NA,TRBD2,CASSPSGSGDEQFF,TGTGCCAGCAGCCCTAGCGGGAGTGGGGATGAGCAGTTCTTC
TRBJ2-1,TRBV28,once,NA,CASSGAGQYNEQFF,TGTGCCAGCAGCGGCGCGGGCCAATACAATGAGCAGTTCTTC
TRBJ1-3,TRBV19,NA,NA,CASSIGTGNTIYF,TGTGCCAGTAGTATTGGGACAGGAAACACCATATATTTT
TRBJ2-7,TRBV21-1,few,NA,CASSNWSDRGGREQYF,TGTGCCAGCAGCAATTGGTCCGACAGGGGAGGGCGCGAGCAGTACTTC
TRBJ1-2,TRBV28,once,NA,CASSLGGLGDYGYTF,TGTGCCAGCAGTTTAGGGGGACTGGGGGACTATGGCTACACCTTC
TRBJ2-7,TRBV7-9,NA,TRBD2,CASSLASASGEQYF,TGTGCCAGCAGCTTAGCCAGTGCTAGCGGCGAGCAGTACTTC
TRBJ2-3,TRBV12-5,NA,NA,CASGLALDSSTDTQYF,TGTGCTAGTGGTTTGGCACTCGACAGTAGCACAGATACGCAGTATTTT
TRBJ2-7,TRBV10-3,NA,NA,CAIKTSTDEQYF,TGTGCCATAAAGACTAGTACCGACGAGCAGTACTTC
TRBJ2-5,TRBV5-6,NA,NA,CASSPTAQETQYF,TGTGCCAGCAGCCCTACAGCCCAAGAGACCCAGTACTTC
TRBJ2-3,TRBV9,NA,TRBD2,CASSVGGTSGTDTQYF,TGTGCCAGCAGCGTAGGGGGGACTAGCGGAACAGATACGCAGTATTTT
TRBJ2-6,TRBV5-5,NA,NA,CASSLAGESGANVLTF,TGTGCCAGCAGCTTGGCAGGGGAATCTGGGGCCAACGTCCTGACTTTC
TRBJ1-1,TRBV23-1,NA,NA,CASSASRESLNTEAFF,TGCGCCAGCAGTGCCTCGAGGGAGTCGCTGAACACTGAAGCTTTCTTT
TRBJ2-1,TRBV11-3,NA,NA,CASSLDSRRGVHEQFF,TGTGCCAGCAGCTTAGATTCCCGCCGCGGGGTTCATGAGCAGTTCTTC
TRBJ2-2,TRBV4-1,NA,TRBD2,CASSQGWAGGPGELFF,TGCGCCAGCAGCCAAGGATGGGCGGGAGGACCCGGGGAGCTGTTTTTT
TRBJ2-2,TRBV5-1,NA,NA,CASSLAQDTGELFF,TGCGCCAGCAGCTTGGCCCAGGACACCGGGGAGCTGTTTTTT
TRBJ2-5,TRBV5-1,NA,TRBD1,CASSRWTGEETQYF,TGCGCCAGCAGCAGGTGGACAGGGGAAGAGACCCAGTACTTC
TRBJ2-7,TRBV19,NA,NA,CASSTQGFSYEQYF,TGTGCCAGTAGTACTCAGGGATTTTCCTACGAGCAGTACTTC
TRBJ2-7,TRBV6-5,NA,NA,CASSYSSGVEQYF,TGTGCCAGCAGTTACTCGTCAGGGGTAGAGCAGTACTTC
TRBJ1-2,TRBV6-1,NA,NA,CATKEDIDYGYTF,TGTGCCACAAAAGAGGACATCGACTATGGCTACACCTTC
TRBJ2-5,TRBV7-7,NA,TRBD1,CASSLDRGWGQETQYF,TGTGCCAGCAGCTTAGACAGGGGTTGGGGACAAGAGACCCAGTACTTC
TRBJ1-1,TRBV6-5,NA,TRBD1,CASRPWDSRTEAFF,TGTGCCAGCAGACCATGGGACAGCAGAACTGAAGCTTTCTTT
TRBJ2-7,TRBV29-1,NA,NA,CSVERGYEQYF,TGCAGCGTTGAAAGGGGCTACGAGCAGTACTTC
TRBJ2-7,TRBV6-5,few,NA,CASNPAGIVNEQYF,TGTGCCAGCAACCCCGCGGGGATAGTCAACGAGCAGTACTTC
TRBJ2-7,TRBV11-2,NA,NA,CASSGEESSYEQYF,TGTGCCAGCTCGGGGGAGGAGAGCTCCTACGAGCAGTACTTC
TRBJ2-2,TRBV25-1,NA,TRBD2,CASSEARESGELFF,TGTGCCAGCAGTGAAGCGCGGGAGTCGGGGGAGCTGTTTTTT
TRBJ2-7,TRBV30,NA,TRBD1,CAWTRTGGGEQYF,TGTGCCTGGACAAGGACAGGGGGAGGCGAGCAGTACTTC